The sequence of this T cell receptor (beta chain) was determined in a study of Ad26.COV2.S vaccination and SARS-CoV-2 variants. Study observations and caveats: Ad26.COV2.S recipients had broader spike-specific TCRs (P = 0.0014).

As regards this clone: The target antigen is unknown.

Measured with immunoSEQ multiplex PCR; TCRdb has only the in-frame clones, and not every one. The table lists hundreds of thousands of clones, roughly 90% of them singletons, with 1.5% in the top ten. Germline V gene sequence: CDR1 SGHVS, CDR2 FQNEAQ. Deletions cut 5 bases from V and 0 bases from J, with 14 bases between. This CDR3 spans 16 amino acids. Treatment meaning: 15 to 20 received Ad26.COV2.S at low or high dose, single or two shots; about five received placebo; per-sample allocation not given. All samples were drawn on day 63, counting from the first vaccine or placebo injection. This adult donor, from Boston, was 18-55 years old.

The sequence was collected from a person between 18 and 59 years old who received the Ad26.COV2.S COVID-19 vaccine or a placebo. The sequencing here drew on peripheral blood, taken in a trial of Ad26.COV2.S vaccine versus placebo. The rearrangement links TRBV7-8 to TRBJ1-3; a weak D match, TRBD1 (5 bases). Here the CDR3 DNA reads TGTGCCAGCAGCCAAACACAGGTCTTCTCTGGAAACACCATATATTTT. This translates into CASSQTQVFSGNTIYF.